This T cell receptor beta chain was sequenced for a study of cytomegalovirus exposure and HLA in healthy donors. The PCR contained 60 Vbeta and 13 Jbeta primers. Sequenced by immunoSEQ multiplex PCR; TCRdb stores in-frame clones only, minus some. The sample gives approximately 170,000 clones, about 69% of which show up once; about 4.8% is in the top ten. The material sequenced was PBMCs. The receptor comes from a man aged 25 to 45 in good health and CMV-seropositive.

For the CDR3, the DNA is TGTGCCAGCATTTGGGGGCCGGCGGAGCCCCAGCATTTT. Residues: CASIWGPAEPQHF. This chain connects TRBV28 to TRBJ1-5; possible D gene TRBD1, 6 bases. This CDR3 has 13 amino acids. V was clipped by 7 bases and J by 8 bases, with 15 bases between them. The germline V gene has CDR1 MDHEN and CDR2 SYDVKM.